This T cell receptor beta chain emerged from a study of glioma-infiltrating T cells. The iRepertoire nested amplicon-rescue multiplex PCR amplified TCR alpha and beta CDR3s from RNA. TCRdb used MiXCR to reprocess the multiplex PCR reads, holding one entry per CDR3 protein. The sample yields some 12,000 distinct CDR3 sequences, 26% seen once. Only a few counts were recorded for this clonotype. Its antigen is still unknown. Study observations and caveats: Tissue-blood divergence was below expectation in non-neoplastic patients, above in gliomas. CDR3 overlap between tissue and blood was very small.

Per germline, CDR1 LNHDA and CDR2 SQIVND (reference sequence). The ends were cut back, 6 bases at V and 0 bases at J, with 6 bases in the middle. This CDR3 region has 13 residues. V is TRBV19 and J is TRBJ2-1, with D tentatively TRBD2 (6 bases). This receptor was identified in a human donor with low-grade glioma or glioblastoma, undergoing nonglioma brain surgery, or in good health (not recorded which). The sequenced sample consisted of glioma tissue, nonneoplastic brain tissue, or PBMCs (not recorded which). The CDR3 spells CASSGSSYNEQFF. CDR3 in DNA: TGTGCCAGTAGCGGGAGCTCCTACAATGAGCAGTTCTTC.